Following are 20 T cell receptor beta chains from one sample sequenced in a study of T cells after posttransplantation cyclophosphamide. Sequencing was performed with immunoSEQ multiplex PCR; in TCRdb, only in-frame clones are kept and a portion is missing. This repertoire holds 40,000 to 55,000 clones, and none appear only once. The sample comprised PBMCs. The receptors were gathered from a man aged 40-50 years in good health, CMV-negative, and a related stem cell transplant donor.

This clone was seen repeatedly, ten times or more. The chain combines TRBV29-1 with TRBJ2-2; 7 bases agree with TRBD1. Germline CDR1 SQVTM, CDR2 ANQGSEA. Losses at the gene ends were 0 bases for V and 2 bases for J; bases not matched to a gene: 9. The CDR3 covers 17 residues. The CDR3 sequence: CSVEDRLGGVNTGELFF. The DNA of the CDR3 is TGCAGCGTTGAAGATCGATTAGGGGGCGTAAACACCGGGGAGCTGTTTTTT.

This clone was counted many times. V and J are TRBV7-9 and TRBJ2-7; 13 positions match TRBD2. The germline gives CDR1 SEHNR, CDR2 FQNEAQ (reference sequence). The CDR3 is made up of 14 amino acids. J gave up 6 bases and V 5 bases, and 4 bases lay outside the gene matches. CDR3 in DNA: TGTGCCAGCAGCCCACTAGCGGGAGGGGGCGAGCAGTACTTC. Translation: CASSPLAGGGEQYF. Variable domain in full (rest from reference TRBV7-9 and TRBJ2-7): DTGVSQNPRHKITKRGQNVTFRCDPISEHNRLYWYRQTLGQGPEFLTYFQNEAQLEKSRLLSDRFSAERPKGSFSTLEIQRTEQGDSAMYLCASSPLAGGGEQYFGPGTRLTVT.

This clone was seen at least ten times. The genes are TRBV2 and TRBJ2-2, with TRBD2 matching 7 bases. Germline-derived CDR1 and CDR2 are SNHLY and FYNNEI. This CDR3 region has 14 residues. V lost 5 bases, J lost 5 bases, and 5 bases stayed unmatched. The DNA for the CDR3 is TGTGCCAGCAGTCCCGGGACTAATACCGGGGAGCTGTTTTTT. Residues: CASSPGTNTGELFF.

This clone was observed many times. The chain links TRBV19 to TRBJ2-7, with D possibly matching TRBD2 (6 bases). CDR3 length equals 14 residues. From germline, CDR1 is LNHDA and CDR2 SQIVND (reference sequence). V gave up 5 bases and J gave up 3 bases, with 14 bases separating them. DNA of the CDR3: TGTGCCAGTAGTCCCTCCTACGGGAGCTACGAGCAGTACTTC. Translating it yields CASSPSYGSYEQYF.

The genes are TRBV6-1 and TRBJ2-2; a weak D match, TRBD2 (7 bases). This CDR3 contains 15 residues. The V gene lost 5 bases and the J gene lost 7 bases, with 17 bases spanning the gap. The germline CDR1 and CDR2 sequences are MNHNS and SASEGT. The CDR3, as DNA: TGTGCCAGCAGTTCCCCGGGGGGCTGGGACGGGGAGCTGTTTTTT. Encoded protein: CASSSPGGWDGELFF.

This clone was observed many times. The rearrangement links TRBV2 to TRBJ1-1, with a weak D call TRBD1 (6 bases). Germline CDR1 and CDR2: SNHLY and FYNNEI. V was clipped by 3 bases and J by 1 base, with 12 bases between them. The CDR3 is 15 amino acids. CDR3 nucleotide sequence: TGTGCCAGCAGTGATTATGGGGGCTCGAACACTGAAGCTTTCTTT. Its translation is CASSDYGGSNTEAFF.

There are many counts of this clone. The chain has TRBV5-6 and TRBJ1-5; maybe TRBD1 (5 bases). The germline V and J ends were trimmed by 4 bases and 4 bases, with 15 bases remaining between them. The CDR3 is made up of 15 amino acids. CDR1 and CDR2 from the germline V gene are SGHDT and YYEEEE. The CDR3 nucleotides are TGTGCCAGCAGCGATATGGGACTCTCTAATCAGCCCCAGCATTTT. Translated: CASSDMGLSNQPQHF.

This clone came up many times. The CDR3 DNA sequence: TGTGCCAGCAGCCCAACTCGATCCGGGGAGCTGTTTTTT. Protein: CASSPTRSGELFF. The chain joins TRBV7-9 to TRBJ2-2; D ambiguous. The CDR3 length is 13 residues. Trimming pared 5 bases from V and 6 bases from J, leaving 10 bases between. CDR1 is SEHNR and CDR2 is FQNEAQ in the germline V gene (reference sequence).

The J gene is TRBJ2-3, the V gene TRBV5-4; tentative D call: TRBD2 (6 bases). The V and J ends lost 4 bases and 0 bases respectively, with 15 bases between them. CDR3 length: 16 residues. Germline CDR1 is SGHNT and CDR2 is YYREEE (reference sequence). This chain's CDR3 is CASSLRAGTSTDTQYF. CDR3 DNA: TGTGCCAGCAGCCTAAGGGCGGGGACTAGCACAGATACGCAGTATTTT. Variable domain in full (rest from reference TRBV5-4 and TRBJ2-3): ETGVTQSPTHLIKTRGQQVTLRCSSQSGHNTVSWYQQALGQGPQFIFQYYREEENGRGNFPPRFSGLQFPNYSSELNVNALELDDSALYLCASSLRAGTSTDTQYFGPGTRLTVL.

At least ten counts were recorded for this clone. The chain is built from TRBV18 and TRBJ2-1; 10 bases fit TRBD1. Germline CDR1 and CDR2: KGHSH and LQKENI. The junction had 7 bases not matched to a gene; V was cut back by 4 bases and J by 4 bases. The CDR3 totals 16 residues. The CDR3 sequence is CASSLREGQGYNEQFF. In nucleotides, the CDR3 is TGTGCCAGCTCACTAAGAGAGGGACAGGGGTACAATGAGCAGTTCTTC.

This clone has ten or more counts. The chain is built from TRBV7-2 and TRBJ1-2; possible D gene TRBD1, 5 bases. The CDR3 is made up of 15 amino acids. The V end was cut by 1 base, the J end by 3 bases, with 12 bases between. The V gene's germline CDR1 is SGHTA and CDR2 FQGNSA. As DNA, the CDR3 is TGTGCCAGCAGCTTAGTATCAGGGTCGGACTATGGCTACACCTTC. It codes for CASSLVSGSDYGYTF. Full variable domain (rest looked up from reference TRBV7-2 and TRBJ1-2): GAGVSQSPSNKVTEKGKDVELRCDPISGHTALYWYRQSLGQGLEFLIYFQGNSAPDKSGLPSDRFSAERTGGSVSTLTIQRTQQEDSAVYLCASSLVSGSDYGYTFGSGTRLTVV.

This clone appeared many times. This sequence joins TRBV4-2 and TRBJ1-5; D is possibly TRBD1 (6 bases). V lost 4 bases and J 8 bases, leaving 12 bases between the germline ends. The CDR3 covers 13 residues. Germline loops: CDR1 LGHNA, CDR2 YNFKEQ. CDR3 DNA: TGTGCCAGCAGCCCGACCCCAGGGGAGCCCCAGCATTTT. Its protein product is CASSPTPGEPQHF.

At least ten counts were recorded for this clone. The rearrangement links TRBV4-3 to TRBJ1-1; no clear D. This CDR3 is built from 15 residues. Deletions cut 1 base from V and 4 bases from J, with 13 bases between. Germline CDR1 is LGHNA and CDR2 is YSLEER. CDR3 DNA: TGCGCCAGCAGCCAAGTAGCCTCGGGATTCACTGAAGCTTTCTTT. Its protein product is CASSQVASGFTEAFF.

This clone came up many times. The rearrangement links TRBV27 to TRBJ2-7, with D tentatively TRBD2 (6 bases). Trimming shortened V by 4 bases and J by 3 bases, and 13 bases separated the two germline ends. The CDR3 runs 14 residues. CDR1 MNHEY and CDR2 SMNVEV come from the germline V gene (reference sequence). Written as DNA, the CDR3 is TGTGCCAGCAGTTCTCTTTGGACTAACTACGAGCAGTACTTC. This encodes CASSSLWTNYEQYF.

In its sample, this clone was seen many times. The genes are TRBV5-6 and TRBJ1-1; TRBD1 agrees at 9 bases. The CDR3 is 14 amino acids. The germline gives CDR1 SGHDT, CDR2 YYEEEE. The V gene end was trimmed by 3 bases and the J gene end by 6 bases; junction bases not matched to a gene: 6. CDR3 residues: CASSSRDRVSEAFF. The CDR3 DNA reads as TGTGCCAGCAGCTCCCGGGACAGGGTTTCTGAAGCTTTCTTT.

This clone appeared many times. Other DNA sequences from this sample encode an identical CDR3 as well. The chain joins TRBV11-2 to TRBJ1-1, with TRBD1 matching over 7 bases. The CDR3 loop spans 15 amino acids. Trimming took 6 bases from V and 1 from J; bases not matched to a gene: 8. Germline lookup yields CDR1 SGHAT and CDR2 FQNNGV. The CDR3 loop is CASRPGGTANTEAFF. CDR3 DNA sequence: TGTGCCAGCAGGCCTGGGGGGACAGCGAACACTGAAGCTTTCTTT.

Many counts were recorded for this clone. The J gene is TRBJ1-5, the V gene TRBV27; D not certain. The V end lost 0 bases, the J end lost 1 base, and 4 bases lay between the germline ends. Germline loops: CDR1 MNHEY, CDR2 SMNVEV (reference sequence). The CDR3 spans 14 residues. The CDR3 bases are TGTGCCAGCAGTTTATCGCGGAGCAATCAGCCCCAGCATTTT. It codes for CASSLSRSNQPQHF.

There are a few counts of this clone. A much larger clone lies a single base off, so this may be a read error. Other DNA sequences in the same sample also yield this CDR3. The chain is built from TRBV28 and TRBJ1-5; 9 bases match TRBD1. This CDR3 is built from 17 residues. V shed 6 bases and J 4 bases; nucleotides not matched to a gene: 13. Germline lookup yields CDR1 MDHEN and CDR2 SYDVKM. The CDR3 loop is CASRRSGTGRANQPQHF. CDR3 in DNA: TGTGCCAGCAGGCGATCCGGGACAGGGAGAGCGAATCAGCCCCAGCATTTT.

This clone was seen ten or more times. The rearrangement uses TRBV6-5 and TRBJ2-5, with 8 positions matching TRBD1. CDR1 is MNHEY and CDR2 is SVGAGI in the germline V gene. CDR3 size: 14 residues. V shed 3 bases, J shed 3 bases, and the junction held 3 bases outside the gene matches. The CDR3 here is CASSYLTGEETQYF. CDR3 nucleotides: TGTGCCAGCAGTTATCTGACAGGGGAAGAGACCCAGTACTTC.

The table lists this clone with many counts. The chain employs TRBV6-5 and TRBJ2-7; 10 bases align to TRBD1. J lost 5 bases, V lost 6 bases, and 4 bases had no gene match. The germline gives CDR1 MNHEY, CDR2 SVGAGI. This CDR3 is built from 13 residues. This chain's CDR3 is CASRGTGAHEQYF. CDR3 DNA: TGTGCCAGCAGAGGGACAGGGGCTCACGAGCAGTACTTC.